Listed below are T cell receptor beta chains from one sample, sequenced in a study of cytotoxic CD8 clonotypes in ibrutinib-treated CLL. TCRdb keeps only in-frame clones here, not all; method: immunoSEQ multiplex PCR. The table records 250,000 to 350,000 clones, approximately 76% of them present only once. The sample in question was PBMCs, obtained at disease progression, from a patient treated with ibrutinib. Every receptor here comes from a human donor with chronic lymphocytic leukemia. CDR3s leave out the opening cysteine and the closing phenylalanine or tryptophan. The order of the fields is J gene, V gene, CDR3 protein.

J gene: TRBJ2-3; V gene: TRBV6-5; CDR3 protein: ASSYRGGTDTQY
J gene: TRBJ1-2; V gene: TRBV19; CDR3 protein: ASQEANYGYT
J gene: TRBJ2-7; V gene: TRBV9; CDR3 protein: ASSVAPTSGYEQY
J gene: TRBJ1-1; V gene: TRBV4-1; CDR3 protein: ASSQDRGKTEAF
J gene: TRBJ1-2; V gene: TRBV10-2; CDR3 protein: ASSESVQFH
J gene: TRBJ1-2; V gene: TRBV13; CDR3 protein: ASSPPPLDNNYGYT
J gene: TRBJ2-1; V gene: TRBV19; CDR3 protein: ASSIASSYNEQF
J gene: TRBJ2-7; V gene: TRBV18; CDR3 protein: ASSASSSYEQY
J gene: TRBJ2-6; V gene: TRBV10-1; CDR3 protein: ASSESGDGANVLT
J gene: TRBJ1-3; V gene: TRBV27; CDR3 protein: ATGIFGGNTIY
J gene: TRBJ1-5; V gene: TRBV7-9; CDR3 protein: ASSPLLGQPQH
J gene: TRBJ2-7; V gene: TRBV4-1; CDR3 protein: ASSQRDRVNYEQY
J gene: TRBJ2-7; V gene: TRBV5-5; CDR3 protein: ASSLVVAGVSYEQY
J gene: TRBJ2-6; V gene: TRBV5-6; CDR3 protein: ASSLGISGANVLT
J gene: TRBJ2-3; V gene: TRBV5-1; CDR3 protein: ATARRTGSTDTQY
J gene: TRBJ2-7; V gene: TRBV29-1; CDR3 protein: SAGTGGSYEQY
J gene: TRBJ2-7; V gene: TRBV5-4; CDR3 protein: ASKGGDSASEQY
J gene: TRBJ1-3; V gene: TRBV5-6; CDR3 protein: ASSRTGVGSGNTIY
J gene: TRBJ1-4; V gene: TRBV19; CDR3 protein: ASRARSGQGANEKLF
J gene: TRBJ2-1; V gene: TRBV9; CDR3 protein: ASSVLLIPNEQF
J gene: TRBJ2-1; V gene: TRBV6-4; CDR3 protein: ASSDSGPRHEQF
J gene: TRBJ2-7; V gene: TRBV5-6; CDR3 protein: ASSPTGTGRYEQY
J gene: TRBJ1-4; V gene: TRBV28; CDR3 protein: ASSSLFRRQVKGRTNEKLF
J gene: TRBJ2-2; V gene: TRBV29-1; CDR3 protein: SVGSRLAGATGELF
J gene: TRBJ1-4; V gene: TRBV7-8; CDR3 protein: ASSPRSTNEKLF
J gene: TRBJ1-5; V gene: TRBV7-8; CDR3 protein: ASSPRQAAVQPQH
J gene: TRBJ1-5; V gene: TRBV6-5; CDR3 protein: ASSPRGGASQPQH
J gene: TRBJ1-1; V gene: TRBV29-1; CDR3 protein: SVVLQNTEAF
J gene: TRBJ2-7; V gene: TRBV5-6; CDR3 protein: ASSLALGQGSYEQY
J gene: TRBJ2-7; V gene: TRBV19; CDR3 protein: ASSAGQYEQY
J gene: TRBJ2-1; V gene: TRBV11-3; CDR3 protein: ASSAGGAVPYNEQF
J gene: TRBJ1-5; V gene: TRBV7-2; CDR3 protein: ASSLPPGSNQPQH
J gene: TRBJ2-7; V gene: TRBV6-5; CDR3 protein: ASSYSGAYEQY
J gene: TRBJ1-2; V gene: TRBV29-1; CDR3 protein: SVVSGNYGYT
J gene: TRBJ1-4; V gene: TRBV19; CDR3 protein: ASSRGQGRATNEKLF
J gene: TRBJ2-3; V gene: TRBV29-1; CDR3 protein: SVGELAGHAATQY
J gene: TRBJ2-7; V gene: TRBV5-6; CDR3 protein: ASSLWGRGPSYEQY
J gene: TRBJ2-7; V gene: TRBV6-5; CDR3 protein: ASSKQDRGPEQY
J gene: TRBJ2-7; V gene: TRBV7-9; CDR3 protein: ASSENSYEQY
J gene: TRBJ2-1; V gene: TRBV5-4; CDR3 protein: ASSFGGLAGSAYNEQF
J gene: TRBJ2-7; V gene: TRBV7-9; CDR3 protein: ASSFNPGGEQY
J gene: TRBJ1-2; V gene: TRBV25-1; CDR3 protein: ASSEWGQRFNYGYT
J gene: TRBJ2-7; V gene: TRBV7-8; CDR3 protein: ASSFYRDRGHYEQY
J gene: TRBJ1-2; V gene: TRBV7-2; CDR3 protein: ASSALTGNGYT